Following are 15 T cell receptor beta chains from one sample sequenced in a study of T cell responses to AZD1222 COVID-19 vaccine (TCRdb year 2021). The time point tag for this specimen amounts to: about 28 days (+/-7) after the second vaccine dose. The library was obtained by the immunoSEQ multiplex PCR assay. As stored in TCRdb, this immuneACCESS dataset retains in-frame rearrangements with V and J assigned. A fraction of the clones does not appear; measured against another copy, unresolved V genes explain less than half of the discrepancy, and the remainder lacks a known reason. This sample gives tens of thousands of clones in total; around 90% of them show up just once. The leading ten clones occupy around 1.5% of the sample. Sequenced material: peripheral blood, taken 28 days after the second AZD1222 dose. Receptors originate from an adult who received the AZD1222 COVID-19 vaccine.

The chain has TRBV4-1 and TRBJ1-1; D is uncertain. The CDR3 runs 14 residues. The germline V and J ends were trimmed by 1 base and 3 bases, with 9 bases remaining between them. Germline CDR1 reads MGHRA; CDR2 reads YSYEKL. CDR3 coding DNA: TGCGCCAGCAGCCAAGTTACGGATTACACTGAAGCTTTCTTT. Translating it yields CASSQVTDYTEAFF.

V and J are TRBV3-1 (or the pseudogene TRBV3-2) and TRBJ2-2; D gene unclear. This CDR3 comprises 15 residues. CDR1 is LGHDT and CDR2 is YNNKEL in the germline V gene (reference sequence). The V end was cut by 0 bases, the J end by 6 bases, with 11 bases between. The CDR3 is CASSQDQGGAGELFF. The CDR3 region has the DNA TGTGCCAGCAGCCAAGATCAAGGCGGCGCCGGGGAGCTGTTTTTT.

The chain employs TRBV9 and TRBJ1-6; no clear D gene. V dropped 0 bases and J dropped 6 bases, with 16 bases sitting between them. Looked up from germline, CDR1 is SGDLS and CDR2 is YYNGEE. This CDR3 comprises 17 residues. The CDR3 spells CASSVDGLRFPNSPLHF. CDR3 nucleotides: TGTGCCAGCAGCGTAGACGGTCTACGCTTTCCTAATTCACCCCTCCACTTT.

The chain uses TRBV28 and TRBJ1-5, with TRBD1 matching over 7 bases. The germline CDR1 and CDR2 sequences are MDHEN and SYDVKM. V lost 6 bases, J lost 4 bases, and 6 bases stayed unmatched. There are 14 residues in the CDR3. CDR3 loop: CASSLGGRNQPQHF. In nucleotides, the CDR3 is TGTGCCAGCAGCCTAGGGGGCAGGAATCAGCCCCAGCATTTT. The variable domain in full, completed from reference TRBV28 and TRBJ1-5, reads DVKVTQSSRYLVKRTGEKVFLECVQDMDHENMFWYRQDPGLGLRLIYFSYDVKMKEKGDIPEGYSVSREKKERFSLILESASTNQTSMYLCASSLGGRNQPQHFGDGTRLSIL.

The V and J genes are TRBV29-1 and TRBJ1-5; the match to TRBD1 covers 7 bases. The CDR3 sequence is 14 residues long. The V gene end was trimmed by 6 bases and the J gene end by 3 bases; junction bases not matched to a gene: 8. Germline assignment: CDR1 SQVTM and CDR2 ANQGSEA. The CDR3 DNA is TGCAGCGTAAGGACAGGCTCCTACAATCAGCCCCAGCATTTT. Encoded protein: CSVRTGSYNQPQHF.

The chain links TRBV18 to TRBJ1-2; 8 nucleotides align to TRBD1. V was pared by 0 bases and J by 4 bases, with 16 bases of the junction left unmatched. The CDR3 sequence is 19 residues long. Germline V gene data show CDR1 as KGHSH and CDR2 as LQKENI. CDR3 protein: CASSPPGVRGRSRTYGYTF. DNA of the CDR3: TGTGCCAGCTCACCACCTGGGGTCAGGGGGCGCAGTAGGACCTATGGCTACACCTTC.

The chain uses TRBV6-5 and TRBJ2-7, with 8 bases lining up with TRBD1. The ends lost 5 bases at V and 2 bases at J; junction bases unmatched: 5. The CDR3 covers 14 residues. The germline V gene encodes CDR1 MNHEY and CDR2 SVGAGI. DNA of the CDR3: TGTGCCAGCAGTCGGACAGGGAACACCTACGAGCAGTACTTC. It encodes CASSRTGNTYEQYF.

V and J are TRBV18 and TRBJ1-2, with D uncertain. Germline V gene data show CDR1 as KGHSH and CDR2 as LQKENI. With 6 bases removed from V and 4 bases from J, the gap between germline ends came to 9 bases. This CDR3 comprises 12 residues. CDR3 coding DNA: TGTGCCAGCTCTTCTGGAATCTATGGCTACACCTTC. This gives the protein CASSSGIYGYTF. The full variable domain, in which reference TRBV18 and TRBJ1-2 provide the parts outside the CDR3, is NAGVMQNPRHLVRRRGQEARLRCSPMKGHSHVYWYRQLPEEGLKFMVYLQKENIIDESGMPKERFSAEFPKEGPSILRIQQVVRGDSAAYFCASSSGIYGYTFGSGTRLTVV.

The chain links TRBV7-3 to TRBJ2-3; TRBD2 is a possible D gene (5 bases). Looked up from germline, CDR1 is SGHTA and CDR2 is FQGTGA. The CDR3 is made up of 16 amino acids. V shed 5 bases and J shed 4 bases, with 19 bases lying between them. CDR3 in amino acids: CASSLLSVVGADTQYF. The CDR3 nucleotides are TGTGCCAGCAGCCTCCTCTCGGTGGTCGGGGCAGATACGCAGTATTTT.

This clone came up once. The rearrangement uses TRBV7-9 and TRBJ1-5, with D perhaps matching TRBD1 (5 bases). Germline-derived CDR1 and CDR2 are SEHNR and FQNEAQ (reference sequence). The CDR3 covers 16 residues. The germline V and J ends were trimmed by 3 bases and 4 bases, with 16 bases remaining between them. The CDR3 reads CASSLSAKGRNQPQHF. The CDR3, as DNA: TGTGCCAGCAGCTTGAGCGCCAAGGGGCGAAATCAGCCCCAGCATTTT.

The rearrangement joins TRBV6-5 to TRBJ2-5, with D perhaps matching TRBD1 (6 bases). CDR3 length: 15 residues. From germline, CDR1 is MNHEY and CDR2 SVGAGI. V was pared by 7 bases and J by 3 bases, with 18 bases between. CDR3 residues: CASTPGTLGKETQYF. The CDR3 DNA reads as TGTGCCAGCACCCCCGGGACACTTGGGAAAGAGACCCAGTACTTC.

This clone was picked up a small number of times. The chain employs TRBV11-1 and TRBJ2-1; D not resolved. Trimming shortened V by 5 bases and J by 3 bases, and 5 bases separated the two germline ends. The CDR3 extends over 12 amino acids. The germline V gene has CDR1 SGHAT and CDR2 FQDESV (reference sequence). The chain's CDR3 is CASSPDYNEQFF. CDR3 bases: TGTGCCAGCAGCCCAGACTACAATGAGCAGTTCTTC.

The chain is built from TRBV7-2 and TRBJ1-5, with TRBD1 matching 7 bases. The length of the CDR3 is 14 residues. Losses at the gene ends were 4 bases for V and 4 bases for J; bases not matched to a gene: 4. Germline V gene lookup returns CDR1 SGHTA and CDR2 FQGNSA. CDR3 loop: CASSSEQGNQPQHF. The CDR3 nucleotides are TGTGCCAGCAGCTCGGAACAGGGGAATCAGCCCCAGCATTTT.

This clone was observed once. The chain links TRBV10-3 to TRBJ2-1; 9 nucleotides agree with TRBD2. From germline, CDR1 is ENHRY and CDR2 SYGVKD. With V trimmed by 8 bases and J by 5 bases, 16 bases remained unmatched. The CDR3 totals 17 residues. CDR3 in amino acids: CAIRFQRGDGLDNEQFF. The CDR3 DNA is TGTGCCATCCGGTTCCAGCGGGGGGATGGCCTGGACAATGAGCAGTTCTTC.

The rearrangement uses TRBV29-1 and TRBJ1-1, with TRBD1 as a possible D gene (5 bases). The CDR3 extends over 13 amino acids. Germline-derived CDR1 and CDR2 are SQVTM and ANQGSEA. Trimming pared 6 bases from V and 5 bases from J, leaving 16 bases between. The CDR3 bases are TGCAGCGTGGCCGGGACCCTGGGAACTGAAGCTTTCTTT. Its translation is CSVAGTLGTEAFF. The complete variable domain, with remaining parts taken from reference TRBV29-1 and TRBJ1-1, reads SAVISQKPSRDICQRGTSLTIQCQVDSQVTMMFWYRQQPGQSLTLIATANQGSEATYESGFVIDKFPISRPNLTFSTLTVSNMSPEDSSIYLCSVAGTLGTEAFFGQGTRLTVV.